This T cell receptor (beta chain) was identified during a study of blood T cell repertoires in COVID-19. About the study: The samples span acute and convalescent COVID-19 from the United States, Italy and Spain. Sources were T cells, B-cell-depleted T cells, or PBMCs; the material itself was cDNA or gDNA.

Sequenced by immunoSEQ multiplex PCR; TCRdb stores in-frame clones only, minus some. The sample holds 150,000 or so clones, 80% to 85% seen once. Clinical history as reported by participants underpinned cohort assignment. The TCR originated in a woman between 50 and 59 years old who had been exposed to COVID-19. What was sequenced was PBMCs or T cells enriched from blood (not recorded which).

The CDR3 here is CASSQDGRASSYEQYF. CDR3 coding DNA: TGTGCCAGCAGCCAAGATGGCAGGGCAAGCTCCTACGAGCAGTACTTC. The chain recombines TRBV14 with TRBJ2-7; perhaps TRBD1 as D (5 bases). Trimming stripped 0 bases from V and 0 bases from J, with 12 bases between. Germline CDR1 and CDR2: SGHDN and FVKESK. This CDR3 region has 16 residues. The full variable domain, with the rest looked up from reference TRBV14 and TRBJ2-7, is EAGVTQFPSHSVIEKGQTVTLRCDPISGHDNLYWYRRVMGKEIKFLLHFVKESKQDESGMPNNRFLAERTGGTYSTLKVQPAELEDSGVYFCASSQDGRASSYEQYFGPGTRLTVT.